This passage covers 10 T cell receptor beta chains from one sample sequenced in a study of beta chain features in type 1 diabetes. Expressed TCRB transcripts were sequenced after all isolated RNA was converted to cDNA. Sequencing used immunoSEQ multiplex PCR; TCRdb keeps in-frame clones, though not all of them. The table has hundreds of thousands of clones, over 10% seen once. Input material: naive CD4+ T cells from blood. The receptors were gathered from a woman younger than 35 in good health.

This clone was counted between two and nine times. The V gene is TRBV6-5, the J gene TRBJ2-3, with TRBD1 matching over 7 bases. Germline V gene lookup returns CDR1 MNHEY and CDR2 SVGAGI. The V gene end was trimmed by 4 bases and the J gene end by 3 bases; junction bases not matched to a gene: 10. This CDR3 region has 16 residues. The CDR3 nucleotides read TGTGCCAGCAGTTCTCCAGGGGGACCTAGGACAGATACGCAGTATTTT. This gives the protein CASSSPGGPRTDTQYF.

As for this clone: Other DNA sequences of this sample code for an identical CDR3. The rearrangement uses TRBV7-2 and TRBJ2-1; D ambiguous. The CDR3 sequence is 13 residues long. Per the germline V gene, CDR1 is SGHTA and CDR2 is FQGNSA. V gave up 1 base and J gave up 10 bases, with 11 bases separating them. DNA of the CDR3: TGTGCCAGCAGCTTAGTAGGCGGAAACGAGCAGTTCTTC. Residues: CASSLVGGNEQFF.

This clone has a handful of counts. CDR3 in amino acids: CASRVGSGSWTGELFF. The CDR3 DNA reads TGTGCCAGCAGGGTCGGAAGCGGGAGCTGGACCGGGGAGCTGTTTTTT. V and J are TRBV7-2 and TRBJ2-2; 8 bases are a match to TRBD2. The J segment lost 5 bases and the V segment lost 6 bases, leaving 11 bases of the junction unmatched. The CDR3 length is 16 residues. The germline V gene encodes CDR1 SGHTA and CDR2 FQGNSA.

The CDR3 loop reads CASSQISGSYEQYF. The CDR3 DNA is TGTGCCAGCAGCCAAATAAGCGGGAGCTACGAGCAGTACTTC. The J gene is TRBJ2-7, the V gene TRBV7-2; 8 positions agree with TRBD2. This CDR3 is 14 amino acids long. Germline V gene sequence: CDR1 SGHTA, CDR2 FQGNSA. The junction had 6 bases not matched to a gene; V was cut back by 5 bases and J by 3 bases.

V is TRBV18 and J is TRBJ2-7, with a possible D match to TRBD1 (6 bases). Germline V gene data show CDR1 as KGHSH and CDR2 as LQKENI. Trimming removed 2 bases at V and 4 bases at J, with 12 bases between. This CDR3 has 14 amino acids. The CDR3 reads CASSPGGTGYEQYV. The CDR3 bases are TGTGCCAGCTCACCAGGGGGCACAGGTTACGAGCAGTACGTC.

This clone occurred a few times. V gene TRBV30 combines with J gene TRBJ2-1; perhaps TRBD2 as D (6 bases). The germline CDR1 and CDR2 sequences are GTSNPN and SVGIG (reference sequence). Trimming left V 1 base short and J 5 bases short, with 9 bases between. The CDR3 runs to 13 residues. As DNA, the CDR3 is TGTGCCTGGAGTGCCGGGAGCCACAATGAGCAGTTCTTC. Translated, it gives CAWSAGSHNEQFF.

The chain joins TRBV7-9 to TRBJ2-1, with TRBD2 as a possible D gene (6 bases). Germline V gene sequence: CDR1 SEHNR, CDR2 FQNEAQ (reference sequence). Deletions cut 5 bases from V and 8 bases from J, with 19 bases between. This CDR3 spans 15 amino acids. CDR3 amino acids: CASSPRRGKGDEQFF. CDR3 coding DNA: TGTGCCAGCAGCCCAAGGCGCGGGAAAGGGGATGAGCAGTTCTTC. Full variable domain (remainder filled in from reference TRBV7-9 and TRBJ2-1): DTGVSQNPRHKITKRGQNVTFRCDPISEHNRLYWYRQTLGQGPEFLTYFQNEAQLEKSRLLSDRFSAERPKGSFSTLEIQRTEQGDSAMYLCASSPRRGKGDEQFFGPGTRLTVL.

This clone was counted only a few times. This chain links TRBV27 with TRBJ2-5; D is possibly TRBD1 (5 bases). Trimming pared 0 bases from V and 7 bases from J, leaving 12 bases between. This CDR3 has 14 amino acids. Germline CDR1 reads MNHEY; CDR2 reads SMNVEV (reference sequence). CDR3 sequence reads: CASSLSLGPGTQYF. In nucleotides, the CDR3 is TGTGCCAGCAGTTTATCGTTGGGGCCTGGGACCCAGTACTTC.

This chain joins TRBV7-9 and TRBJ2-7, with TRBD2 matching 12 bases. Trimming took 4 bases from V and 2 from J; bases not matched to a gene: 3. Germline CDR1 and CDR2: SEHNR and FQNEAQ (reference sequence). The CDR3 runs 15 residues. CDR3 protein: CASSSRLAGAYEQYF. For the CDR3, the DNA is TGTGCCAGCAGCTCAAGACTAGCGGGAGCCTACGAGCAGTACTTC.

This sequence joins TRBV7-8 and TRBJ2-7; D uncertain. The CDR3 sequence is 15 residues long. Germline V gene lookup returns CDR1 SGHVS and CDR2 FQNEAQ. The V end lost 1 base, the J end lost 7 bases, and 17 bases lay between the germline ends. The chain's CDR3 is CASSLVTLTSGEQYF. The CDR3 DNA sequence: TGTGCCAGCAGCTTAGTCACCCTTACGTCTGGAGAGCAGTACTTC. Variable domain in full (rest from reference TRBV7-8 and TRBJ2-7): GAGVSQSPRYKVAKRGQDVALRCDPISGHVSLFWYQQALGQGPEFLTYFQNEAQLDKSGLPSDRFFAERPEGSVSTLKIQRTQQEDSAVYLCASSLVTLTSGEQYFGPGTRLTVT.